This TCR beta chain was retrieved from a study of blood T cell repertoires in COVID-19 (dated by TCRdb to about 2020). Regarding the complete study: The collaborator samples originated in the United States, Italy and Spain and spanned the acute and convalescent phases of COVID-19. The material from the prospective study consisted of cDNA or gDNA derived from T cells, B-cell-depleted T cells, or PBMCs. Where HLA class I and class II types were available, the types were taken from metadata supplied by the sample provider, not from assay-based typing. Samples came from the ongoing ImmuneRACE study (first 160 participants) plus 1,254 subjects from 6 global collaborators. Subjects who had been exposed to COVID-19, were actively infected with it, or had recovered from it provided the deeply sampled blood TCRbeta repertoires that made up the dataset. A freely available public database, intended as a resource for researchers studying the immune response to SARS-CoV-2, is where the repertoires were released. A de-identified subject ID, COVID-19 status, age in years and sex were almost always included in the sample metadata.

As regards this clone: This clone's antigen is unknown. No much larger clonotype is one base removed from it; base qualities were not supplied.

The immunoSEQ Assay, a bias-controlled multiplex PCR, was used to amplify TCRbeta CDR3 regions from genomic DNA. As for how the authors treated the data: The number of nucleated cells in each sample was estimated by amplification of reference gene primers within the assay. Sequence reads were collapsed and filtered to measure the absolute abundance of every unique TCRbeta CDR3 rearrangement. For each sample, productive Simpson clonality was calculated by taking the square root of Simpson's diversity index across productive rearrangements. The clones in this table, taken by TCRdb from immuneACCESS, are in-frame only. Not every clone is retained; where verified, under half of the shortfall comes from an unresolved V gene, and the cause of the rest is unknown. The DNA gave D and trimming, while V, J and clone size come from that table. This sample has approximately 340,000 clones in its table, and about nine tenths of those were observed once. Roughly 0.9% of the sample rests with the top ten.

Participants in the prospective study were aged roughly 18 to 100 years, lived in under 30 United States geographic areas, and enrolled through a virtual design. Cohort assignment in the prospective study relied on participant-reported clinical history from a screening survey and a study questionnaire. A participant counted as exposed if, within 2 weeks of entering the study, that participant had been in contact with someone who had a PCR-confirmed or clinician-diagnosed COVID-19 case. In the prospective study, mobile phlebotomists collected whole blood, serum and a nasopharyngeal or oropharyngeal swab from each participant. Additional blood draws and questionnaires over a roughly two-month period could optionally be provided by prospective study participants. Prospective study blood samples were shipped either frozen or at room temperature before DNA extraction. The full study reports these points: Clinical and demographic metadata were provided uncurated, with the amount varying by source and participant.

The germline V gene supplies CDR1 SGHTA and CDR2 FQGNSA. The CDR3 goes from the cysteine to the phenylalanine over 18 residues. The sequence is cut down to CDR3 DNA, 54 bases in frame from base 1. The V end gives up 1 base and the J end 8 bases, leaving 16 bases in the junction not matched to a gene. This TCR came from a woman between 35 and 50 years old who had been exposed to COVID-19. This sequence uses TRBV7-2 and TRBJ2-1, and 8 junction bases match TRBD2. The sample comprised PBMCs or T cells enriched from blood (not recorded which). This receptor carries the CDR3 CASSLGGRGSGRGDEQFF. The bases read TGTGCCAGCAGCTTAGGGGGTCGGGGCAGCGGGAGAGGAGATGAGCAGTTCTTC.